This T cell receptor beta chain was recovered during a study of response to subunit inactivated influenza vaccine. TCRdb reprocessed the RT-PCR reads with MiXCR, giving one entry per CDR3 protein. The sample lists some 570,000 distinct CDR3 sequences, about 11% occurring once. With 4 bases clipped from V and 2 bases from J, the junction kept 7 bases outside the gene matches. This CDR3 has 15 amino acids. Germline lookup yields CDR1 MDHEN and CDR2 SYDVKM. These same data were also listed under a study on T cells expressing NK-cell markers. From that study: A 5'RACE template switching approach incorporating UMIs was used to make TCR beta cDNA. Six donors had dominant NKG2C+ clonotypes that comprised roughly 1.0-7.0% of their CD8+ T cells.

This specimen was PBMCs from blood, taken on the day of vaccination. This receptor was taken from a man between 50 and 59 years old who received an inactivated influenza vaccine. The chain carries TRBV28 and TRBJ2-7, with 8 bases identical to TRBD1. The CDR3 protein is CASSSGQGSPYEQYF. The CDR3 DNA is TGTGCCAGCAGTTCCGGACAGGGTAGTCCCTACGAGCAGTACTTC.